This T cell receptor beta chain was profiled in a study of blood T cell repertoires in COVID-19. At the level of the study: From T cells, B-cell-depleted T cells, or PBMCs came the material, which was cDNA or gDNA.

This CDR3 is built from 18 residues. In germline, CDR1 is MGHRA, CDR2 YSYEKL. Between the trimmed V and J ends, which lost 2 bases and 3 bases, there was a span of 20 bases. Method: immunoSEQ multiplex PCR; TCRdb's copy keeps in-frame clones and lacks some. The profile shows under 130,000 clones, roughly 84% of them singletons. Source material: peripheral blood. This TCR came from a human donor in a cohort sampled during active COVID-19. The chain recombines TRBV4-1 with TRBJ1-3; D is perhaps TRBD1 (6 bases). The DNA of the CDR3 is TGCGCCAGCAGCCAATTTGGGACACATTTATCCTATGGAAACACCATATATTTT. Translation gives CASSQFGTHLSYGNTIYF.